The sequence of this TCR beta chain was determined in a study of shared clonotypes between healthy human individuals. As for the study in general: Three plates were used per donor for CD4 naive, three for CD4 memory, two for CD8 naive and one for CD8 memory. Whole-study findings and limits: Clonotype sharing across donors was expected to vary with sequencing depth. A reduction in generation probabilities was seen for non-shared clonotypes relative to those shared by all four donors. Memory subsets generally showed smaller estimated richness than naive subsets did.

Worth noting for this clone: The antigen remains undetermined.

Profiling relied on immunoSEQ multiplex PCR, and the TCRdb table lists in-frame clones only, not all of them. The table shows fewer than 2.5 million clones, with more than 85% occurring only once. V lost 3 bases and J lost 6, with 15 bases in between. Per the germline V gene, CDR1 is SEHNR and CDR2 is FQNEAQ (reference sequence). The CDR3 has 14 amino acids. The V call is TRBV7-9, the J call TRBJ2-7, with D tentatively TRBD1 (5 bases). The sample was naive CD4+ T cells from PBMCs. Subset in this sample: CD45RA+ positively selected. The sequence was obtained from a man in his late teens or twenties in good health. Some clones in this sample may be carry-over from other donors' samples. The DNA of the CDR3 is TGTGCCAGCAGCTTTGGCGGCAGGGTAGGCGAGCAGTACTTC. Translating it yields CASSFGGRVGEQYF.